This TCR beta chain comes out of a study of blood T cell repertoires in COVID-19. This study enrolled people aged 18 to 89 from under 25 US geographic areas. Cohort placement rested on clinical history that participants reported themselves. This clone was recorded once. Authors' analysis steps: Using reference gene primer amplification, nucleated cell counts were estimated. Generated by immunoSEQ multiplex PCR, the TCRdb table keeps only in-frame clones and is missing some. The D gene and trimming were derived from the DNA, and the V and J assignments and clone size from that table. The sample holds around 160,000 clones, roughly 90% seen once. CDR3 size: 17 residues. The trim removed 2 bases at V and 2 bases at J, leaving 9 bases unmatched. Germline V gene lookup returns CDR1 MNHEY and CDR2 SMNVEV (reference sequence).

The chain employs TRBV27 and TRBJ2-7; 10 nucleotides line up with TRBD1. The sequencing sample was made of PBMCs or T cells enriched from blood (not recorded which). The sequence was obtained from a woman aged 40 to 50 who had been exposed to COVID-19. The CDR3 DNA is TGTGCCAGCAGTTTAAGTTTCGGGACAGGGGTACCCTACGAGCAGTACTTC. It encodes CASSLSFGTGVPYEQYF.